What follows are 10 T cell receptor beta chains derived from one specimen sequenced in a study of blood T cell repertoires in COVID-19. The assay was immunoSEQ multiplex PCR, and TCRdb's table has in-frame clones only and misses some. The sample comprises about 100,000 clones, about 90% of which are singletons, and under 3% rests with the top ten. Material for sequencing was peripheral blood. The origin of the receptors is a human donor in a cohort sampled during active COVID-19.

The V and J genes are TRBV30 and TRBJ2-3, with 7 positions matching TRBD2. Germline-derived CDR1 and CDR2 are GTSNPN and SVGIG (reference sequence). This CDR3 contains 13 residues. Trimming took 0 bases from V and 4 from J; bases not matched to a gene: 1. DNA of the CDR3: TGTGCCTGGAGTGTAGGGAGGGCAGATACGCAGTATTTT. Translated: CAWSVGRADTQYF.

The genes are TRBV6-5 and TRBJ1-1; the match to TRBD1 covers 11 bases. CDR1 MNHEY and CDR2 SVGAGI come from the germline V gene. The V segment lost 7 bases and the J segment 4 bases; nucleotides outside the gene matches: 5. This CDR3 spans 14 amino acids. CDR3 sequence reads: CASTRTGGFTEAFF. The DNA for the CDR3 is TGTGCCAGCACAAGGACAGGGGGCTTCACTGAAGCTTTCTTT.

This clone came up once. This sequence joins TRBV4-1 and TRBJ2-5, with 7 bases matching TRBD2. CDR1 is MGHRA and CDR2 is YSYEKL in the germline V gene. CDR3 size: 16 residues. V lost 3 bases and J lost 2; bases outside the gene matches: 9. CDR3 sequence reads: CASSQGGGQIQETQYF. Here the CDR3 DNA reads TGCGCCAGCAGCCAGGGGGGGGGTCAGATACAAGAGACCCAGTACTTC.

The count of this clone is one. The gene calls are TRBV6-1 and TRBJ1-1; no firm D call. The CDR3 extends over 15 amino acids. The V end was cut by 3 bases, the J end by 0 bases, with 11 bases between. The germline V gene encodes CDR1 MNHNS and CDR2 SASEGT. The CDR3 sequence: CASSDRNRMNTEAFF. The CDR3 DNA sequence: TGTGCCAGCAGTGACAGGAACCGCATGAACACTGAAGCTTTCTTT.

The genes are TRBV7-2 and TRBJ1-1, with D uncertain. This CDR3 comprises 15 residues. Germline CDR1 reads SGHTA; CDR2 reads FQGNSA. Trimming pared 2 bases from V and 0 bases from J, leaving 10 bases between. The CDR3: CASSLNGAMNTEAFF. CDR3 sequence (DNA): TGTGCCAGCAGCTTAAACGGAGCCATGAACACTGAAGCTTTCTTT.

V usage is TRBV12-3 or TRBV12-4 and J usage is TRBJ1-1; possible D gene TRBD1, 5 bases. The CDR3 length is 13 residues. V was trimmed by 2 bases and J by 5 bases, leaving 9 bases between them. The CDR3 protein is CASSLQGATEAFF. The DNA for the CDR3 is TGTGCCAGCAGTTTACAGGGTGCAACTGAAGCTTTCTTT.

The rearrangement joins TRBV28 to TRBJ2-1; 8 positions agree with TRBD2. The CDR3 loop spans 13 amino acids. Germline loops: CDR1 MDHEN, CDR2 SYDVKM. The junction had 5 bases not matched to a gene; V was cut back by 5 bases and J by 8 bases. The CDR3 coding sequence is TGTGCCAGCAGTGGGACTAGGGTCTATGAGCAGTTCTTC. Protein sequence: CASSGTRVYEQFF.

The chain couples TRBV25-1 to TRBJ2-1; 12 nucleotides align to TRBD2. V was pared by 0 bases and J by 6 bases, with 9 bases of the junction left unmatched. This CDR3 has 18 amino acids. CDR1 is MGHDK and CDR2 is SYGVNS in the germline V gene. Written as DNA, the CDR3 is TGTGCCAGCAGTGAATATGGGACTAGCGGGCTTATCGGCAATGAGCAGTTCTTC. Translation gives CASSEYGTSGLIGNEQFF.

The rearrangement uses TRBV15 and TRBJ2-2, with 8 bases identical to TRBD2. V trimming: 3 bases; J trimming: 8 bases; junction bases outside the gene matches: 8. CDR3 length: 15 amino acids. CDR1 and CDR2 from the germline V gene are LNHNV and YYDKDF (reference sequence). CDR3 amino acids: CATSRETSAWGELFF. The CDR3 DNA reads as TGTGCCACCAGCAGGGAGACTAGCGCCTGGGGGGAGCTGTTTTTT. The variable domain in full, completed from reference TRBV15 and TRBJ2-2, reads DAMVIQNPRYQVTQFGKPVTLSCSQTLNHNVMYWYQQKSSQAPKLLFHYYDKDFNNEADTPDNFQSRRPNTSFCFLDIRSPGLGDTAMYLCATSRETSAWGELFFGEGSRLTVL.

The count of this clone is one. V usage is TRBV5-1 and J usage is TRBJ1-2, with TRBD1 matching over 7 bases. The CDR3 length is 14 residues. Trimming at V came to 0 bases and at J to 3 bases, leaving 2 bases not matched to a gene. CDR1 and CDR2 (germline): SGHRS, YFSETQ. Here the CDR3 DNA reads TGCGCCAGCAGCTTGGAAGGGGGCGACTATGGCTACACCTTC. Its translation is CASSLEGGDYGYTF.